This is a list of T cell receptor beta chains from one sample in a study of cytomegalovirus exposure and HLA in healthy donors. Generated by immunoSEQ multiplex PCR, the TCRdb table keeps only in-frame clones and is missing some. The repertoire holds more than 80,000 clones, with roughly 71% as singletons. The sequencing sample was made of PBMCs. These receptors originate from a male donor in good health and CMV-seropositive. CDR3s include the opening cysteine and the closing phenylalanine or tryptophan. D genes are given only for firm matches. Where a row states a size, it is once, few, many or the class of an expanded clone; other rows omit it.

>TRBJ2-7|TRBD2|-|TRBV9
CASSVGLAGVGTPRSIYEQYF
TGTGCCAGCAGCGTAGGCCTAGCGGGAGTTGGGACCCCAAGGAGTATCTACGAGCAGTACTTC
>TRBJ2-3|TRBD2|few|TRBV4-3
CASSQEGENGGVTDTQYF
TGCGCCAGCAGCCAAGAAGGGGAGAACGGGGGGGTCACAGATACGCAGTATTTT
>TRBJ2-1|-|few|TRBV19
CASGGVYNEQFF
TGTGCCAGCGGTGGAGTATACAATGAGCAGTTCTTC
>TRBJ1-1|TRBD1|-|TRBV4-3
CASRWTGNTEAFF
TGCGCCAGCCGTTGGACAGGGAACACTGAAGCTTTCTTT
>TRBJ1-1|-|few|TRBV19
CASSIVSGNTEAFF
TGTGCCAGTAGTATCGTCTCCGGGAACACTGAAGCTTTCTTT
>TRBJ1-1|-|-|TRBV7-2
CASSLGPDRNFEAFF
TGTGCCAGCAGCTTGGGGCCGGACAGAAACTTTGAAGCTTTCTTT
>TRBJ1-1|-|-|TRBV9
CASSVVGGSKEAFF
TGTGCCAGCAGCGTAGTAGGAGGGAGCAAGGAAGCTTTCTTT
>TRBJ2-7|TRBD1|-|TRBV19
CASSTPPGQGYEQYF
TGTGCCAGTAGTACCCCGCCGGGACAGGGTTACGAGCAGTACTTC
>TRBJ2-2|-|-|TRBV29-1
CSVDRTNTGELFF
TGCAGCGTGGACAGAACGAACACCGGGGAGCTGTTTTTT
>TRBJ2-7|-|-|TRBV5-4
CASSLVQEKQYF
TGTGCCAGCAGCTTGGTACAGGAAAAGCAGTACTTC
>TRBJ1-6|TRBD1|-|TRBV6-5
CASSTGTGDNSPLHF
TGTGCCAGCAGTACCGGGACAGGGGATAATTCACCCCTCCACTTT
>TRBJ2-3|TRBD2|-|TRBV6-1
CASSEGGGALHTQYF
TGTGCCAGCAGTGAGGGCGGGGGGGCTTTACATACGCAGTATTTT
>TRBJ2-5|TRBD1|-|TRBV18
CASSPPRSTGRQETQYF
TGTGCCAGCTCACCGCCTAGGTCGACAGGGAGACAAGAGACCCAGTACTTC